This T cell receptor beta chain was observed in a study of blood T cell repertoires in COVID-19. Enrollment of patients from Seattle took place during active infection, with longitudinal follow-up. The protocol was immunoSEQ multiplex PCR, while the TCRdb copy is restricted to in-frame clones and leaves out a portion. The sample shows under 250,000 clones, about 82% of them seen only once. Germline trimming cut 4 bases from V and 0 bases from J; bases unmatched to any gene: 2. Per germline, CDR1 KGHDR and CDR2 SFDVKD. This CDR3 is 16 amino acids long. Sequencing was done on a sample of peripheral blood. The clonotype originates from a woman of 80 years or more with COVID-19, enrolled during active disease. This rearrangement joins TRBV24-1 to TRBJ2-3; 11 bases align to TRBD2. This chain's CDR3 is CATSDWTSGSTDTQYF. CDR3 coding DNA: TGTGCCACCAGTGACTGGACTAGCGGGAGCACAGATACGCAGTATTTT.